This note documents a single T cell receptor (beta chain) sequence. Its antigen is unknown. Clones were sequenced by immunoSEQ multiplex PCR, and TCRdb holds only the in-frame ones, with some missing. This table holds about 120,000 clones, approximately 94% found once. The source of the sample is a study of T cell responses to AZD1222 COVID-19 vaccine. Findings of the study overall: Repertoire sampling happened only post peak T cell response. The donor cohort was predominantly white British with a female majority, and clonal diversity may have been underestimated.

The CDR3 is 11 residues long. Trimming removed 3 bases from V and 5 bases from J, with 7 bases in between. Germline CDR1 and CDR2: GTSNPN and SVGIG (reference sequence). The sequencing used peripheral blood, collected 28 days after the second AZD1222 dose. The source of this sequence is an adult who received the AZD1222 COVID-19 vaccine. This rearrangement joins TRBV30 to TRBJ1-2; D is undetermined. CDR3 DNA: TGTGCCTGGAGGCGGGCTTATGGCTACACCTTC. Translation: CAWRRAYGYTF. The entire variable domain, with the rest obtained from reference TRBV30 and TRBJ1-2, is as follows: SQTIHQWPATLVQPVGSPLSLECTVEGTSNPNLYWYRQAAGRGLQLLFYSVGIGQISSEVPQNLSASRPQDRQFILSSKKLLLSDSGFYLCAWRRAYGYTFGSGTRLTVV.